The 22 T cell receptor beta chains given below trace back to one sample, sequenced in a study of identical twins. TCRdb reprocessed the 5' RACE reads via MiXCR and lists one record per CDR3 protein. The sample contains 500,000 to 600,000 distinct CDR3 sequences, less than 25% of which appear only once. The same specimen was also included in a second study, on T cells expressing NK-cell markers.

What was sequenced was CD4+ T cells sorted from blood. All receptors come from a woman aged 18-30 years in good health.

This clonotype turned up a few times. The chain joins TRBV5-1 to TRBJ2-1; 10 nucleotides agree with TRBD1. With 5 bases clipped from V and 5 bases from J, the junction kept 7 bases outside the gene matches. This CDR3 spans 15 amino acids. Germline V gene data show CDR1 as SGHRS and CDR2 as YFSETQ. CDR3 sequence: CASSSRQGANNEQFF. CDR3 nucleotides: TGCGCCAGCAGTTCCCGACAGGGGGCAAACAATGAGCAGTTCTTC. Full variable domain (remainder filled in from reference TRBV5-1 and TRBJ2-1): KAGVTQTPRYLIKTRGQQVTLSCSPISGHRSVSWYQQTPGQGLQFLFEYFSETQRNKGNFPGRFSGRQFSNSRSEMNVSTLELGDSALYLCASSSRQGANNEQFFGPGTRLTVL.

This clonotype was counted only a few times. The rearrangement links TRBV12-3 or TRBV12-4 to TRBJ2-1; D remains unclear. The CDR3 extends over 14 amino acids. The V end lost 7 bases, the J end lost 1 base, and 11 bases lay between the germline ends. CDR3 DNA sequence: TGTGCCAGCACCCTCGGTATATCCTACAATGAGCAGTTCTTC. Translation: CASTLGISYNEQFF.

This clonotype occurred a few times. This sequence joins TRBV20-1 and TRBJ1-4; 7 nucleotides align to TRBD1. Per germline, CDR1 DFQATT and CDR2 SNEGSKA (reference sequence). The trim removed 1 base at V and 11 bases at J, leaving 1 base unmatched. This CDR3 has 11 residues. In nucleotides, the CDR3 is TGCAGTGCTAGAGCAGGGGGGAAACTGTTTTTT. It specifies CSARAGGKLFF.

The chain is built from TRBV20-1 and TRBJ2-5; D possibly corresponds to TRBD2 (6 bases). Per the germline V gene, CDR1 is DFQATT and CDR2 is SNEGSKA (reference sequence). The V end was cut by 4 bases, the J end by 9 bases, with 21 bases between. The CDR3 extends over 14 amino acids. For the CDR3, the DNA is TGCAGTGCTATTCCCCGGACTACTCCGTCGGCCCAGTACTTC. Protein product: CSAIPRTTPSAQYF.

The CDR3 DNA is TGCAGCGTTGCTGGGAAGAACAATCAGCCCCAGCATTTT. Translation: CSVAGKNNQPQHF. This chain uses TRBV29-1 with TRBJ1-5; D not resolved. The V and J ends lost 4 bases and 3 bases respectively, with 10 bases between them. The CDR3 has 13 residues. Germline-derived CDR1 and CDR2 are SQVTM and ANQGSEA.

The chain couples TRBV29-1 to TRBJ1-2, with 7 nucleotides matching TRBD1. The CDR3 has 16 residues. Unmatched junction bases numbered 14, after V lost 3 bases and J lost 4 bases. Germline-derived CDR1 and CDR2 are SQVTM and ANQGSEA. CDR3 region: CSVDKLPGQILYGYTF. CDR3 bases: TGCAGCGTTGACAAACTACCGGGACAGATACTCTATGGCTACACCTTC.

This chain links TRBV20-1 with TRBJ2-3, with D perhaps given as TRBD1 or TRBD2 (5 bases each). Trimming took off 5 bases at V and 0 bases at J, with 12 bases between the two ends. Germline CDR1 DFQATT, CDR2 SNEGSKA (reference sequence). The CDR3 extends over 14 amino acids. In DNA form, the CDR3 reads TGCAGTGCTCTCGTGGGGGTTAGCACAGATACGCAGTATTTT. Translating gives CSALVGVSTDTQYF.

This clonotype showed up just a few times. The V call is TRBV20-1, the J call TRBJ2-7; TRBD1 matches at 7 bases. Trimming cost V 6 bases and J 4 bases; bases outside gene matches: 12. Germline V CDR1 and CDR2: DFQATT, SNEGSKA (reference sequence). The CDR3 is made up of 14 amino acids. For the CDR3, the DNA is TGCAGTGCCGGGCCACAGGGGAAGGGGTACGAGCAGTACTTC. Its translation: CSAGPQGKGYEQYF.

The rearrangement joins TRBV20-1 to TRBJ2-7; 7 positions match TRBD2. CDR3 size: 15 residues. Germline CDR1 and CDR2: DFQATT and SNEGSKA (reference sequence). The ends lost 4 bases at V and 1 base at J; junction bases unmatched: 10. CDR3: CSATILSGRSYEQYF. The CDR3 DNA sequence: TGCAGTGCTACGATACTTAGCGGGCGGTCCTACGAGCAGTACTTC.

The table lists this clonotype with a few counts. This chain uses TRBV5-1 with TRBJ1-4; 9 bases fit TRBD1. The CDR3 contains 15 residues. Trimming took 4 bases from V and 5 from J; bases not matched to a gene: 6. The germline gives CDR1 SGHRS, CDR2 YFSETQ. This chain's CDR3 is CASSAGDRENEKLFF. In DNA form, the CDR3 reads TGCGCCAGCAGCGCAGGGGACAGGGAAAATGAAAAACTGTTTTTT. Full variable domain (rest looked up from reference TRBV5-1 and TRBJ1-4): KAGVTQTPRYLIKTRGQQVTLSCSPISGHRSVSWYQQTPGQGLQFLFEYFSETQRNKGNFPGRFSGRQFSNSRSEMNVSTLELGDSALYLCASSAGDRENEKLFFGSGTQLSVL.

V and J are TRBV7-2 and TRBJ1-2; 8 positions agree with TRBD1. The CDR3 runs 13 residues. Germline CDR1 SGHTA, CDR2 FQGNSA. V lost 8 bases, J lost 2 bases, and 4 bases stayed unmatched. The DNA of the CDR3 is TGTGCCAGCCGGGACAGGCAGAACTATGGCTACACCTTC. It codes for CASRDRQNYGYTF.

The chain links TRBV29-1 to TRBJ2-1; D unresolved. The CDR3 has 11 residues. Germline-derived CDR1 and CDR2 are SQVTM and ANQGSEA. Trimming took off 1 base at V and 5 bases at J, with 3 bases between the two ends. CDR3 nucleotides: TGCAGCGTTGAAGGTAACAATGAGCAGTTCTTC. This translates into CSVEGNNEQFF.

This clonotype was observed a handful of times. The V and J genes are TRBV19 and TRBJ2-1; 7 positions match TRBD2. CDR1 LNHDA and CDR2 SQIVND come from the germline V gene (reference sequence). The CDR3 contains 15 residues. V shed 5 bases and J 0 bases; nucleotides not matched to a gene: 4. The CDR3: CASSGGVPSYNEQFF. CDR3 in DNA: TGTGCCAGTAGTGGGGGGGTCCCCTCCTACAATGAGCAGTTCTTC.

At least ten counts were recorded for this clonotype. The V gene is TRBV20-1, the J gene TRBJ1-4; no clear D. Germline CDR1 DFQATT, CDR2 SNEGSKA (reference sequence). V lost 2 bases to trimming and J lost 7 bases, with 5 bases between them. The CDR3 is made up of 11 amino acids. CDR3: CSARFGEKLFF. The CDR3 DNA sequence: TGCAGTGCTAGATTCGGTGAAAAACTGTTTTTT.

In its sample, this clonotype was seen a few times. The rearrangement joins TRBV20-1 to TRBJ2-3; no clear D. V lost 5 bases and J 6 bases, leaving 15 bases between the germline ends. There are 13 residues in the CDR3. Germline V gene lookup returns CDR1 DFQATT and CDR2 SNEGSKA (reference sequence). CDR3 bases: TGCAGTGCTCCCCTGCCCGGCGCGGATACGCAGTATTTT. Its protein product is CSAPLPGADTQYF.

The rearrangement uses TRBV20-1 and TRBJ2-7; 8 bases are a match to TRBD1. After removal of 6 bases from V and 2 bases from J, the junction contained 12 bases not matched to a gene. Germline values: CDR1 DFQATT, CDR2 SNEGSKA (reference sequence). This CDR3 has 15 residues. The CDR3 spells CSAKDSGTGAYEQYF. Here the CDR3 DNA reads TGCAGTGCGAAGGACTCTGGGACAGGAGCCTACGAGCAGTACTTC.

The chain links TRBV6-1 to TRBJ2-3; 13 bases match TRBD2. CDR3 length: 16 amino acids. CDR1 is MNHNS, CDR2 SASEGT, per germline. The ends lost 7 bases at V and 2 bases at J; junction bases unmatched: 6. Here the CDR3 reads CASIQGLAGATDTQYF. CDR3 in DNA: TGTGCCAGCATTCAAGGACTAGCGGGGGCCACAGATACGCAGTATTTT.

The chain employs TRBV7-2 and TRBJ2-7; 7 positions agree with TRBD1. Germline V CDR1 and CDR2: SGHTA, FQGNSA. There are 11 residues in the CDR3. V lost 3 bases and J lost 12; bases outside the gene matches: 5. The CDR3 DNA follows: TGTGCCAGCAGCTTCGGGACAGAATTGTACTTC. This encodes CASSFGTELYF.

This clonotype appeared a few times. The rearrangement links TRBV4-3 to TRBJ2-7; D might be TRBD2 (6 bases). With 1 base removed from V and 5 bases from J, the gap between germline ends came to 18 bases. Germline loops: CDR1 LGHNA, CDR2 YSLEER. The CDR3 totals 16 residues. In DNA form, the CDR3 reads TGCGCCAGCAGCCAAGGTTCTGTCGGGAGTAACCACGAGCAGTACTTC. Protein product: CASSQGSVGSNHEQYF.

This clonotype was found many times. CDR3 DNA sequence: TGCAGCGTTGAAACTAGCGGGAGCTCAGATACGCAGTATTTT. Protein sequence: CSVETSGSSDTQYF. This rearrangement joins TRBV29-1 to TRBJ2-3; 11 bases align to TRBD2. Trimming took 2 bases from V and 4 from J; bases not matched to a gene: 2. The CDR3 has 14 residues. Per the germline V gene, CDR1 is SQVTM and CDR2 is ANQGSEA.

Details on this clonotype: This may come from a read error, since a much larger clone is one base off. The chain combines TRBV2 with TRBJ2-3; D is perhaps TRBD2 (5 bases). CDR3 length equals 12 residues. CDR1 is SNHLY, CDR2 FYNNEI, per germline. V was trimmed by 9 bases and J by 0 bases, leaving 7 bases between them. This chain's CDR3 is CARRTSTDTQYF. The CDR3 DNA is TGTGCCAGGAGGACTAGCACAGATACGCAGTATTTT.

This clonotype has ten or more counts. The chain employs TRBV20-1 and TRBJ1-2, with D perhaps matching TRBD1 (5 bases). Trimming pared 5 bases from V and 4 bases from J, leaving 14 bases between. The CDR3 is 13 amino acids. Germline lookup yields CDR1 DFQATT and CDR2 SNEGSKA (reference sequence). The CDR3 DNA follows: TGCAGTGCTGTTGTAACAGGAGTCTATGGCTACACCTTC. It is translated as CSAVVTGVYGYTF.